Each of the 29 T cell receptor beta chains below was sequenced from the same sample in a study of T cell changes during pregnancy in multiple sclerosis. TCRdb keeps only in-frame clones here, not all; method: immunoSEQ multiplex PCR. Of 40,000 to 50,000 clones in the sample, 84% were seen once. The starting material was CD4+ T cells from peripheral blood mononuclear cells, obtained before pregnancy. All receptors come from a female donor with multiple sclerosis, enrolled in a pregnancy study.

The chain has TRBV4-2 and TRBJ1-1, with D perhaps TRBD1 (5 bases). V lost 1 base and J 0 bases, leaving 12 bases between the germline ends. The CDR3 loop spans 16 amino acids. CDR1 LGHNA and CDR2 YNFKEQ come from the germline V gene. Written as DNA, the CDR3 is TGTGCCAGCAGCCAAGTACAGGCTCGTCTGAACACTGAAGCTTTCTTT. This gives the protein CASSQVQARLNTEAFF.

The J gene is TRBJ2-2, the V gene TRBV5-4; 9 bases map to TRBD2. The CDR3 contains 15 residues. From germline, CDR1 is SGHNT and CDR2 YYREEE (reference sequence). With 2 bases clipped from V and 5 bases from J, the junction kept 4 bases outside the gene matches. This CDR3 reads CASSFGGRVTGELFF. CDR3 DNA sequence: TGTGCCAGCAGCTTCGGCGGGAGGGTAACCGGGGAGCTGTTTTTT.

As regards this clone: The same CDR3 can be traced to other DNA sequences in this sample. The chain joins TRBV25-1 to TRBJ2-2, with D possibly being TRBD1 (5 bases). This CDR3 region has 14 residues. Germline V gives CDR1 MGHDK, CDR2 SYGVNS. V shed 4 bases and J shed 1 base, with 7 bases lying between them. As DNA, the CDR3 is TGTGCCAGCAGTGGACAGCTGAACACCGGGGAGCTGTTTTTT. Translated, it gives CASSGQLNTGELFF. The full variable domain, with the rest looked up from reference TRBV25-1 and TRBJ2-2, is EADIYQTPRYLVIGTGKKITLECSQTMGHDKMYWYQQDPGMELHLIHYSYGVNSTEKGDLSSESTVSRIRTEHFPLTLESARPSHTSQYLCASSGQLNTGELFFGEGSRLTVL.

CDR3 in amino acids: CASAGQGGYGYTF. The DNA of the CDR3 is TGTGCCAGCGCCGGACAGGGAGGCTATGGCTACACCTTC. The chain is built from TRBV19 and TRBJ1-2, with 8 bases lining up with TRBD1. The CDR3 length is 13 residues. CDR1 is LNHDA, CDR2 SQIVND, per germline (reference sequence). V dropped 9 bases and J dropped 4; count of bases not matched to a gene: 7.

The chain links TRBV29-1 to TRBJ1-6; no reliable D call. Per germline, CDR1 SQVTM and CDR2 ANQGSEA. Trimming removed 7 bases from V and 6 bases from J, with 13 bases in between. The CDR3 contains 13 residues. The chain's CDR3 is CSGRTTSNSPLHF. The CDR3, as DNA: TGCAGCGGAAGGACTACCTCTAATTCACCCCTCCACTTT.

V and J are TRBV9 and TRBJ1-2; no definite D call. Germline V gene sequence: CDR1 SGDLS, CDR2 YYNGEE. With 2 bases removed from V and 8 bases from J, the gap between germline ends came to 13 bases. The CDR3 has 13 amino acids. The CDR3 reads CASSVRLGGGYTF. The DNA of the CDR3 is TGTGCCAGCAGCGTCAGGCTGGGAGGCGGCTACACCTTC.

The chain employs TRBV7-9 and TRBJ1-1; perhaps TRBD1 as D (6 bases). Germline lookup yields CDR1 SEHNR and CDR2 FQNEAQ (reference sequence). Trimming cost V 0 bases and J 6 bases, with 11 bases left between them. CDR3 size: 14 residues. The CDR3 nucleotides are TGTGCCAGCAGCTTAGCCCCGGACAGATCTGAAGCTTTCTTT. It specifies CASSLAPDRSEAFF.

This chain links TRBV18 with TRBJ1-4; 12 nucleotides line up with TRBD1. The J segment lost 2 bases and the V segment lost 2 bases, leaving 6 bases of the junction unmatched. There are 18 residues in the CDR3. CDR1 KGHSH and CDR2 LQKENI come from the germline V gene. In DNA, the CDR3 is TGTGCCAGCTCACCATCGAGGGGACAGGGGGCGACTAATGAAAAACTGTTTTTT. This gives the protein CASSPSRGQGATNEKLFF. Full variable domain (rest looked up from reference TRBV18 and TRBJ1-4): NAGVMQNPRHLVRRRGQEARLRCSPMKGHSHVYWYRQLPEEGLKFMVYLQKENIIDESGMPKERFSAEFPKEGPSILRIQQVVRGDSAAYFCASSPSRGQGATNEKLFFGSGTQLSVL.

CDR3 loop: CASSLASGAADTQYF. The CDR3 DNA sequence: TGTGCCAGCAGCTTGGCTAGCGGGGCTGCAGATACGCAGTATTTT. This sequence joins TRBV7-2 and TRBJ2-3, with 9 bases matching TRBD2. The J segment lost 4 bases and the V segment lost 3 bases, leaving 5 bases of the junction unmatched. The length of the CDR3 is 15 residues. CDR1 is SGHTA, CDR2 FQGNSA, per germline.

This clone was seen many times. This chain joins TRBV25-1 and TRBJ2-1; TRBD2 aligns across 9 bases. V dropped 1 base and J dropped 4; count of bases not matched to a gene: 8. The germline V gene has CDR1 MGHDK and CDR2 SYGVNS. The CDR3 has 17 amino acids. In DNA, the CDR3 is TGTGCCAGCAGTGAATTGGGCGGGAGGGCAGGTTACAATGAGCAGTTCTTC. This codes for CASSELGGRAGYNEQFF.

V usage is TRBV6-4 and J usage is TRBJ2-1; D unresolved. Germline-derived CDR1 and CDR2 are MRHNA and SNTAGT. V lost 5 bases and J 4 bases, leaving 9 bases between the germline ends. CDR3 length equals 13 residues. The CDR3 DNA sequence: TGTGCCAGCAGTAGCGCAGCTTACAATGAGCAGTTCTTC. Residues: CASSSAAYNEQFF.

The chain couples TRBV27 to TRBJ2-3, with a tentative D call TRBD2 (6 bases). The V and J ends lost 10 bases and 2 bases respectively, with 16 bases between them. The CDR3 covers 14 residues. Germline CDR1 MNHEY, CDR2 SMNVEV (reference sequence). The CDR3 reads CATSLARYTDTQYF. Written as DNA, the CDR3 is TGTGCCACATCGCTAGCGCGATACACAGATACGCAGTATTTT.

CDR3 bases: TGTGCCAGCAGCTTAAAAGGGGTGGAGACCCAGTACTTC. Protein sequence: CASSLKGVETQYF. The chain joins TRBV7-6 to TRBJ2-5, with D tentatively TRBD1 (5 bases). This CDR3 contains 13 residues. Germline V gene data show CDR1 as SGHVS and CDR2 as FNYEAQ. V shed 2 bases and J shed 5 bases, with 9 bases lying between them.

This clone was observed a handful of times. J is TRBJ2-6 and V is TRBV2; maybe TRBD1 (5 bases). CDR1 is SNHLY, CDR2 FYNNEI, per germline. V lost 2 bases, J lost 0 bases, and 8 bases lay in between. This CDR3 region has 16 residues. CDR3 sequence: CASSESRDSGANVLTF. The DNA for the CDR3 is TGTGCCAGCAGTGAATCCAGGGACTCTGGGGCCAACGTCCTGACTTTC.

By share, this clone counts as medium-sized (0.01 to 0.1%). Other nucleotide sequences in the sample specify the same CDR3. This sequence joins TRBV12-5 and TRBJ1-2; 7 bases agree with TRBD1. V lost 6 bases to trimming and J lost 7 bases; unmatched junction nucleotides: 2. The germline gives CDR1 LGHNT, CDR2 FRNRAP. The length of the CDR3 is 11 residues. The CDR3: CASGQGSGYTF. CDR3 sequence (DNA): TGTGCTAGTGGACAGGGGTCTGGCTACACCTTC. Full variable domain (outside the CDR3, taken from reference TRBV12-5 and TRBJ1-2): DARVTQTPRHKVTEMGQEVTMRCQPILGHNTVFWYRQTMMQGLELLAYFRNRAPLDDSGMPKDRFSAEMPDATLATLKIQPSEPRDSAVYFCASGQGSGYTFGSGTRLTVV.

The chain has TRBV6-5 and TRBJ1-1, with 9 bases lining up with TRBD1. V trimming: 7 bases; J trimming: 2 bases; junction bases outside the gene matches: 5. The CDR3 extends over 14 amino acids. Germline CDR1 MNHEY, CDR2 SVGAGI. CDR3: CASNNRGPNTEAFF. Written as DNA, the CDR3 is TGTGCCAGCAACAACAGGGGGCCAAACACTGAAGCTTTCTTT.

The gene calls are TRBV14 and TRBJ2-2; 12 nucleotides match TRBD2. Trimming cost V 4 bases and J 8 bases; bases outside gene matches: 2. CDR1 and CDR2 (germline): SGHDN, FVKESK. The CDR3 spans 14 residues. The CDR3, as DNA: TGTGCCAGCAGCCCGACTAGCGGGAGTGGGGAGCTGTTTTTT. The encoded protein is CASSPTSGSGELFF.

V and J are TRBV13 and TRBJ2-1, with TRBD2 matching 10 bases. The CDR3 consists of 18 residues. Germline V gene data show CDR1 as PRHDT and CDR2 as FYEKMQ (reference sequence). Losses at the gene ends were 1 base for V and 2 bases for J; bases not matched to a gene: 8. The CDR3 nucleotides are TGTGCCAGCAGCTTAGCCCTAGCGGGGGCCCCCACCTACAATGAGCAGTTCTTC. It translates to CASSLALAGAPTYNEQFF. The full variable domain, rest sourced from reference TRBV13 and TRBJ2-1, is AAGVIQSPRHLIKEKRETATLKCYPIPRHDTVYWYQQGPGQDPQFLISFYEKMQSDKGSIPDRFSAQQFSDYHSELNMSSLELGDSALYFCASSLALAGAPTYNEQFFGPGTRLTVL.

The rearrangement uses TRBV5-1 and TRBJ1-2; D gene unclear. The length of the CDR3 is 14 residues. V lost 7 bases and J lost 8, with 21 bases in between. From germline, CDR1 is SGHRS and CDR2 YFSETQ. CDR3 DNA sequence: TGCGCCAGCGCGGGCGAGCCGCGCACGGGAGGCTACACCTTC. Protein: CASAGEPRTGGYTF.

This chain links TRBV5-1 with TRBJ2-3; D gene unclear. The length of the CDR3 is 12 residues. The V gene's germline CDR1 is SGHRS and CDR2 YFSETQ. V lost 0 bases, J lost 5 bases, and 4 bases lay in between. This CDR3 reads CASSLGIDTQYF. Written as DNA, the CDR3 is TGCGCCAGCAGCTTGGGTATAGATACGCAGTATTTT.

This chain uses TRBV7-8 with TRBJ2-3; 9 positions match TRBD2. Trimming cost V 3 bases and J 4 bases; bases outside gene matches: 11. The CDR3 extends over 17 amino acids. CDR1 and CDR2 from the germline V gene are SGHVS and FQNEAQ. The CDR3 protein is CASSFRGSGRRADTQYF. Here the CDR3 DNA reads TGTGCCAGCAGCTTCCGGGGTAGCGGGAGACGGGCAGATACGCAGTATTTT. Full variable domain (remainder filled in from reference TRBV7-8 and TRBJ2-3): GAGVSQSPRYKVAKRGQDVALRCDPISGHVSLFWYQQALGQGPEFLTYFQNEAQLDKSGLPSDRFFAERPEGSVSTLKIQRTQQEDSAVYLCASSFRGSGRRADTQYFGPGTRLTVL.

This chain uses TRBV7-2 with TRBJ2-2, with D possibly matching TRBD1 (6 bases). The V end lost 0 bases, the J end lost 1 base, and 9 bases lay between the germline ends. Per the germline V gene, CDR1 is SGHTA and CDR2 is FQGNSA. CDR3 length equals 16 residues. CDR3 coding DNA: TGTGCCAGCAGCTTAGCGATCAGGGGGAACACCGGGGAGCTGTTTTTT. Translation: CASSLAIRGNTGELFF. The full variable domain, with the rest looked up from reference TRBV7-2 and TRBJ2-2, is GAGVSQSPSNKVTEKGKDVELRCDPISGHTALYWYRQSLGQGLEFLIYFQGNSAPDKSGLPSDRFSAERTGGSVSTLTIQRTQQEDSAVYLCASSLAIRGNTGELFFGEGSRLTVL.

The chain uses TRBV6-4 and TRBJ2-1; D remains unclear. Per the germline V gene, CDR1 is MRHNA and CDR2 is SNTAGT. CDR3 length: 14 amino acids. V was pared by 5 bases and J by 10 bases, with 18 bases between. The CDR3 loop is CASSRITESDEQFF. The DNA for the CDR3 is TGTGCCAGCAGTAGAATAACGGAGAGCGACGAGCAGTTCTTC.

The chain employs TRBV5-1 and TRBJ2-3, with a possible D match to TRBD2 (6 bases). The V end was cut by 9 bases, the J end by 5 bases, with 19 bases between. Looked up from germline, CDR1 is SGHRS and CDR2 is YFSETQ. CDR3 length: 14 residues. In DNA form, the CDR3 reads TGCGCCACCGGGCCCGGAGGGGTGGAAGATACGCAGTATTTT. Amino acid sequence: CATGPGGVEDTQYF.

This clone was picked up one time. The chain uses TRBV5-1 and TRBJ1-3; 9 nucleotides match TRBD1. The V and J ends lost 4 bases and 8 bases, in that order; junction bases with no gene match: 7. The CDR3 has 14 amino acids. Germline assignment: CDR1 SGHRS and CDR2 YFSETQ. The CDR3 DNA sequence: TGCGCCAGCAGCGGGGGACAGGGCGCCGACACCATATATTTT. As protein: CASSGGQGADTIYF.

The rearrangement joins TRBV5-1 to TRBJ1-1; the D gene is possibly TRBD1 (5 bases). The CDR3 totals 14 residues. V was trimmed by 5 bases and J by 0 bases, leaving 11 bases between them. Germline CDR1 reads SGHRS; CDR2 reads YFSETQ. This CDR3 reads CASSLAGMNTEAFF. In DNA, the CDR3 is TGCGCCAGCAGTCTGGCAGGGATGAACACTGAAGCTTTCTTT.

The table lists this clone with a few counts. This chain links TRBV19 with TRBJ2-1; 7 nucleotides align to TRBD2. The CDR3 is 16 residues long. Germline loops: CDR1 LNHDA, CDR2 SQIVND (reference sequence). With V trimmed by 4 bases and J by 2 bases, 8 bases remained unmatched. The CDR3 sequence is CASSSPTSVPYNEQFF. The CDR3 DNA reads as TGTGCCAGTAGTAGCCCCACTAGCGTCCCCTACAATGAGCAGTTCTTC.

The V call is TRBV2, the J call TRBJ1-1; perhaps TRBD1 as D (6 bases). This CDR3 contains 15 residues. CDR1 is SNHLY, CDR2 FYNNEI, per germline. V was trimmed by 5 bases and J by 0 bases, leaving 13 bases between them. The CDR3 here is CASSSRTVLNTEAFF. As DNA, the CDR3 is TGTGCCAGCAGTTCTCGGACAGTCTTGAACACTGAAGCTTTCTTT.

This clone has a single count. The chain couples TRBV19 to TRBJ1-1; D is perhaps TRBD1 (6 bases). Germline V gives CDR1 LNHDA, CDR2 SQIVND (reference sequence). CDR3 length: 15 residues. Trimming stripped 3 bases from V and 7 bases from J, with 18 bases between. The CDR3 coding sequence is TGTGCCAGTAGTATCAACTACAGGGATGCCCTTGAAGCTTTCTTT. Residues: CASSINYRDALEAFF.